This T cell receptor beta chain was sequenced in a study of blood T cells in healthy people across ages. V was pared by 6 bases and J by 6 bases, with 17 bases between. The CDR3 has 15 amino acids. The germline CDR1 and CDR2 sequences are MGHDK and SYGVNS. With each sample, at least 5 micrograms of total RNA were extracted. Through a sample-barcoded 5' primer and a J-beta primer mix, a second PCR was run for about 6 to 11 cycles. TCRdb processed the 5' RACE reads anew with MiXCR; each CDR3 protein has one entry. Here the sample spans hundreds of thousands of distinct CDR3 sequences, roughly 64% being singletons.

This TCR derives from a man aged 30 to 39 in good health. This chain connects TRBV25-1 to TRBJ2-2; D unresolved. Input material: blood. The CDR3 is CASSDVGSGSGELFF. CDR3 DNA: TGTGCCAGCAGCGATGTGGGCTCCGGGTCCGGGGAGCTGTTTTTT.